This T cell receptor beta chain was found in a study of T-cell reconstitution after alpha-beta-depleted transplantation in children. This sample's TCRbeta library carried unique molecular identifier barcodes. MiXCR, run by TCRdb on the PCR reads, gives a single entry per CDR3 protein. The data show approximately 83,000 distinct CDR3 sequences, roughly 8.8% seen once. This clonotype was detected many times. V dropped 0 bases and J dropped 7 bases, with 10 bases sitting between them. Per the germline V gene, CDR1 is SGHNT and CDR2 is YYREEE (reference sequence). The length of the CDR3 is 14 residues. The chain links TRBV5-4 to TRBJ1-4; a possible D gene is TRBD1 (6 bases). This sample comprised PBMCs from the stem cell graft donor, obtained from the stem cell graft. The origin of this receptor is a human donor who donated a stem cell graft to a child with congenital amegakaryocytic thrombocytopenia. The CDR3 is CASSLGGAGEKLFF. The CDR3 coding sequence is TGTGCCAGCAGCTTGGGGGGGGCCGGTGAAAAACTGTTTTTT.